The rows below give T cell receptor beta chains drawn from one sample of a study of Graves' ophthalmopathy and Graves' hyperthyroidism. TCRdb re-derived calls from the multiplex PCR reads in MiXCR, one entry per CDR3 protein. Of over a million distinct CDR3 sequences in the sample, about 40% were seen once. Sequencing was performed on peripheral blood or thyroid tissue (not recorded which). The receptors were gathered from an adult man with Graves' hyperthyroidism. Each CDR3 is given with its conserved first and last residue. D genes are given only for firm matches. Clone size appears in some rows only: once, few, many, or a class for an expanded clone.

>TRBV29-1|.|TRBJ1-2|TRBD1
CSVTRDRPDYGYTF
TGCAGCGTTACCAGGGACAGGCCTGACTACGGCTACACCTTC
>TRBV10-3|few|TRBJ2-7|.
CASSYSRTGDFPYEQYF
TGTGCCAGCAGTTACTCTCGTACTGGGGATTTCCCCTACGAGCAGTACTTC
>TRBV19|.|TRBJ1-5|.
CAGSGGPPGTRLQPQHF
TGTGCCGGTAGTGGAGGACCCCCCGGGACTCGACTTCAGCCCCAGCATTTT
>TRBV10-2|.|TRBJ1-1|.
CASSAQSPTEAFF
TGTGCCAGCAGTGCGCAGTCCCCCACTGAAGCTTTCTTT
>TRBV10-2|.|TRBJ1-4|.
CASSEPDAPRLFF
TGCGCCAGCAGTGAGCCGGACGCTCCGAGACTGTTTTTT
>TRBV7-3|.|TRBJ1-5|TRBD1
CASSPQGGDSSNQPQHF
TGTGCCAGCAGCCCCCAGGGGGGCGATTCTAGCAATCAGCCCCAGCATTTT
>TRBV6-1|.|TRBJ2-7|TRBD2
CASSYEIGTSGGYEQYF
TGTGCCAGCAGTTATGAGATCGGGACTAGCGGGGGCTACGAGCAGTACTTC
>TRBV12-3/TRBV12-4|many|TRBJ1-3|.
CASSFGGATNTIYF
TGTGCCAGCAGTTTTGGGGGGGCGACGAACACCATATATTTT
>TRBV28|few|TRBJ1-1|.
CASSLLPGLTEAFF
TGTGCCAGCAGTTTATTACCGGGACTCACTGAAGCTTTCTTT
>TRBV7-2|many|TRBJ2-2|TRBD1
CASSLGGQGNTGELFF
TGTGCCAGCAGCTTAGGTGGACAGGGGAACACCGGGGAGCTGTTTTTT
>TRBV12-3/TRBV12-4|few|TRBJ2-5|TRBD2
CASSFASGGTKETQYF
TGTGCCAGCAGTTTCGCTAGCGGGGGGACAAAAGAGACCCAGTACTTC
>TRBV3-1|.|TRBJ1-2|.
CASRPGGELYGYTF
TGTGCCAGCAGACCGGGCGGAGAACTCTATGGCTACACCTTC
>TRBV11-2|.|TRBJ2-6|.
CASSLNSGVVITGANVLTF
TGTGCCAGCAGCTTAAACTCGGGAGTAGTGATAACTGGGGCCAACGTCCTGACTTTC
>TRBV4-3|many|TRBJ1-2|TRBD1
CASSNQQGGYGYTF
TGCGCCAGCAGTAATCAACAGGGGGGCTATGGCTACACCTTC
>TRBV12-3/TRBV12-4|few|TRBJ2-5|.
CASSFEGGSGGETQYF
TGTGCCAGCAGTTTTGAGGGGGGGAGTGGAGGGGAGACCCAGTACTTC
>TRBV2|.|TRBJ1-1|.
CASPGWQGYTEAFF
TGTGCCAGTCCGGGATGGCAGGGGTACACTGAAGCTTTCTTT
>TRBV7-9|.|TRBJ1-4|TRBD1
CASSLGGTESEKLFF
TGTGCCAGCAGCTTAGGCGGGACAGAGAGTGAAAAACTGTTTTTT
>TRBV25-1|.|TRBJ1-6|.
CASSWTAVGNSPLHF
TGTGCCAGCAGTTGGACGGCAGTAGGAAATTCACCCCTCCACTTT
>TRBV7-9|many|TRBJ2-7|TRBD1
CASSLPVTGNDYEQYF
TGTGCCAGCAGCCTGCCCGTGACAGGGAACGACTACGAGCAGTACTTC
>TRBV15|.|TRBJ1-6|TRBD1
CATSSIRDRVGSPLHF
TGTGCCACCAGCTCGATCCGGGACAGGGTTGGCTCACCCCTCCACTTT
>TRBV20-1|many|TRBJ1-1|.
CSAPDTGHGMNTEAFF
TGCAGTGCACCCGACACGGGTCATGGTATGAACACTGAAGCTTTCTTT
>TRBV5-1|.|TRBJ1-1|TRBD1
CASSLPGQEHTEAFF
TGCGCCAGCAGCTTGCCGGGACAGGAACACACTGAAGCTTTCTTT
>TRBV7-2|many|TRBJ2-5|.
CASSPSGGLETQYF
TGTGCCAGCAGCCCGAGTGGGGGCTTGGAGACCCAGTACTTC
>TRBV20-1|.|TRBJ2-7|.
CSARHSLASEQYF
TGCAGTGCTAGACACTCTCTAGCTTCCGAGCAGTACTTC
>TRBV7-6|few|TRBJ2-2|.
CASSRAANTGELFF
TGTGCCAGCAGCCGAGCAGCGAACACCGGGGAGCTGTTTTTT
>TRBV5-8|many|TRBJ1-2|.
CASSLRRNYGYTF
TGTGCCAGCAGCCTTCGACGGAACTATGGCTACACCTTC
>TRBV7-8|many|TRBJ1-5|.
CASRGREVGQPQHF
TGTGCCAGCCGGGGGAGGGAGGTTGGTCAGCCCCAGCATTTT
>TRBV6-5|.|TRBJ1-2|.
CASTPWTMGYGYTF
TGTGCCAGCACCCCGTGGACAATGGGATATGGCTACACCTTC
>TRBV7-9|few|TRBJ1-1|.
CASSLDPGDTEAFF
TGTGCCAGCAGTCTGGACCCAGGGGACACTGAAGCTTTCTTT
>TRBV24-1|.|TRBJ2-1|.
CATSDLAGEEQFF
TGTGCCACCAGTGACCTAGCTGGAGAGGAGCAGTTCTTC
>TRBV24-1|many|TRBJ2-5|.
CATSDQLLGGGETQYF
TGTGCCACCAGTGACCAACTCCTAGGTGGAGGAGAGACCCAGTACTTC
>TRBV10-2|.|TRBJ2-7|TRBD2
CASRLAGKTYEQYF
TGCGCCAGCAGACTAGCGGGGAAAACCTACGAGCAGTACTTC
>TRBV2|many|TRBJ2-7|.
CASRRTAPYEQYF
TGTGCCAGCAGGAGGACCGCGCCCTACGAGCAGTACTTC
>TRBV2|many|TRBJ2-6|.
CASSSRGAGANVLTF
TGTGCCAGCAGCTCCCGTGGGGCTGGGGCCAACGTCCTGACTTTC
>TRBV4-1|many|TRBJ2-2|.
CASSLRATGELFF
TGCGCCAGCAGCCTCCGGGCCACCGGGGAGCTGTTTTTT